This T cell receptor (beta chain) was observed in a study of control samples from healthy donors and cancer patients. The V gene lost 8 bases and the J gene lost 0 bases, with 22 bases spanning the gap. The length of the CDR3 is 17 residues. Germline CDR1 is LNHDA and CDR2 is SQIVND (reference sequence). The data were produced by immunoSEQ multiplex PCR, yet TCRdb's version contains in-frame clones alone and is incomplete. The repertoire holds 150,000 to 200,000 clones, about 94% seen once, with 12% to 15% in the top ten. This sequence joins TRBV19 and TRBJ1-1, with D possibly being TRBD1 (5 bases). The sequence was obtained from a man aged 60 to 69 with colorectal cancer. The sequencing sample was made of PBMCs. The CDR3 loop is CASSPRAGRYMNTEAFF. The CDR3 nucleotides read TGTGCCAGTTCTCCAAGGGCAGGGAGGTACATGAACACTGAAGCTTTCTTT.